Below, 8 T cell receptor beta chains from the same sample are listed, as sequenced in a study of blood T cell repertoires in COVID-19. Clones were sequenced by immunoSEQ multiplex PCR, and TCRdb holds only the in-frame ones, with some missing. The repertoire consists of about 42,000 clones, with over 80% occurring once and the leading ten covering approximately 5%. The specimen sequenced was peripheral blood. Receptors were obtained from a middle-aged man with active COVID-19.

The V gene is TRBV7-9, the J gene TRBJ1-1; TRBD1 might be the D (5 bases). CDR1 SEHNR and CDR2 FQNEAQ come from the germline V gene (reference sequence). The V gene lost 9 bases and the J gene lost 1 base, with 9 bases spanning the gap. CDR3 length: 12 residues. The CDR3 sequence is CASRRGNTEAFF. The CDR3 DNA reads TGTGCCAGTAGGAGGGGGAACACTGAAGCTTTCTTT.

V usage is TRBV6-4 and J usage is TRBJ2-2, with D unclear. The CDR3 length is 14 residues. Germline V CDR1 and CDR2: MRHNA, SNTAGT. V lost 0 bases to trimming and J lost 2 bases, with 4 bases between them. The CDR3 DNA sequence: TGTGCCAGCAGTGACTCGACTAACACCGGGGAGCTGTTTTTT. It yields the protein CASSDSTNTGELFF.

V usage is TRBV5-1 and J usage is TRBJ1-1; TRBD1 aligns across 11 bases. Germline CDR1 and CDR2: SGHRS and YFSETQ. V lost 5 bases to trimming and J lost 0 bases; unmatched junction nucleotides: 12. This CDR3 is built from 18 residues. CDR3 sequence: CASSPEGDRGIMNTEAFF. The CDR3 DNA is TGCGCCAGCAGTCCGGAAGGGGACAGGGGGATTATGAACACTGAAGCTTTCTTT.

The J gene is TRBJ2-3, the V gene TRBV12-3 or TRBV12-4; possible D gene TRBD1, 5 bases. The germline V and J ends were trimmed by 2 bases and 3 bases, with 6 bases remaining between them. The CDR3 extends over 13 amino acids. The CDR3 region is CASSLQGTDTQYF. In DNA form, the CDR3 reads TGTGCCAGCAGTTTACAGGGAACAGATACGCAGTATTTT.

In its sample, this clone ranks as medium-sized. The chain carries TRBV16 and TRBJ1-4, with D tentatively TRBD1 (5 bases). The V end was cut by 6 bases, the J end by 7 bases, with 21 bases between. Germline-derived CDR1 and CDR2 are KGHSY and FQNENV. This CDR3 comprises 16 residues. The CDR3 here is CASRRGVPRVGEKLFF. The CDR3 nucleotides are TGTGCCAGCAGACGGGGGGTCCCCAGAGTTGGTGAAAAACTGTTTTTT.

The chain couples TRBV6-2 or TRBV6-3 to TRBJ2-5; D gene unclear. V was clipped by 10 bases and J by 2 bases, with 20 bases between them. Looked up from germline, CDR1 is MNHEY and CDR2 is SVGEGT. The CDR3 is 15 residues long. The CDR3 nucleotides are TGTGCCACCAACCCAACCGCGAATCCGCAAGAGACCCAGTACTTC. As protein: CATNPTANPQETQYF.

This clone appeared a few times. The chain recombines TRBV7-9 with TRBJ1-2; TRBD1 matches 7 bases. The CDR3 totals 12 residues. Trimming cost V 5 bases and J 7 bases; bases outside gene matches: 4. From germline, CDR1 is SEHNR and CDR2 FQNEAQ (reference sequence). CDR3 sequence reads: CASSATGVGYTF. For the CDR3, the DNA is TGTGCCAGCAGCGCAACAGGGGTTGGCTACACCTTC.

The V call is TRBV14, the J call TRBJ2-7; 10 bases agree with TRBD1. The germline V gene has CDR1 SGHDN and CDR2 FVKESK. The CDR3 runs to 15 residues. J lost 4 bases, V lost 2 bases, and 5 bases had no gene match. Here the CDR3 DNA reads TGTGCCAGCAGCCAAACCGGGACAGGGGTTTACGAGCAGTACTTC. Its protein product is CASSQTGTGVYEQYF.